The clone carrying this T cell receptor (beta chain) has a count of ten or more. The target antigen is unknown. The source material, RNA transcripts, was used to amplify TCR beta CDR3 regions. An initial round of RT-PCR targeting the TCR CDR3 relied on the HTBI primer set. TCRdb re-called the multiplex PCR reads through MiXCR, storing one row per CDR3 protein. The sample lists around 260,000 distinct CDR3 sequences, 20% to 25% occurring once. Trimming left V 4 bases short and J 4 bases short, with 17 bases between. The CDR3 covers 15 residues. The germline V gene has CDR1 SGDLS and CDR2 YYNGEE. This record comes from a study of T cells in Graves' hyperthyroidism and ophthalmopathy. Overall study results and limits: Most thyroid clonotypes expanded above 0.001 appeared in blood too.

Sequences were obtained from blood. The chain links TRBV9 to TRBJ1-2; TRBD1 is a possible D gene (6 bases). This sequence originates from a man between 40 and 49 years old with Graves' hyperthyroidism that later progressed to Graves' ophthalmopathy. The CDR3 spells CASSRVRDTTYGYTF. DNA of the CDR3: TGTGCCAGCAGCCGGGTCCGGGACACCACCTATGGCTACACCTTC.